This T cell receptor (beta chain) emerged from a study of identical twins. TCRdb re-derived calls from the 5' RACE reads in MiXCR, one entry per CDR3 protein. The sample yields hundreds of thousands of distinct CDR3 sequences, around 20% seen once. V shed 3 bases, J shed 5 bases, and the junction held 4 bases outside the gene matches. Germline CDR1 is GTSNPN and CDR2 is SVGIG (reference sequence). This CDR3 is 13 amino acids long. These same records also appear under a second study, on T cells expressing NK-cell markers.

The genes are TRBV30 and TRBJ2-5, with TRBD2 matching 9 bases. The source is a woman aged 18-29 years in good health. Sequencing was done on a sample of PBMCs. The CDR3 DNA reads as TGTGCCTGGAGATTAGCGGGAGTGGAGACCCAGTACTTC. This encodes CAWRLAGVETQYF.